This TCR beta chain was recorded in a study of T cells in Graves' hyperthyroidism and ophthalmopathy. In its sample, this clonotype was seen a few times. TCR beta CDR3 sequences were amplified from RNA transcripts. Initially, a first-round RT-PCR of the TCR CDR3 employed the HTBI primer set. In TCRdb, the multiplex PCR reads were re-called with MiXCR into one record per CDR3 protein. The table has roughly 350,000 distinct CDR3 sequences, 13% to 15% seen once. The CDR3 extends over 14 amino acids. Germline CDR1 and CDR2: SNHLY and FYNNEI. The V end was cut by 2 bases, the J end by 0 bases, with 7 bases between.

The sequence derives from a woman in her twenties or thirties with Graves' ophthalmopathy. V usage is TRBV2 and J usage is TRBJ1-1; no reliable D call. Sequencing was done on a sample of blood. DNA for the CDR3: TGTGCCAGCAGTGAAACATGGATGAACACTGAAGCTTTCTTT. Protein sequence: CASSETWMNTEAFF.